This T cell receptor (beta chain) was profiled in a study of beta chain features in type 1 diabetes. Turning to the study itself: Researchers looked at some 110 million sorted cells across all samples.

V shed 1 base, J shed 4 bases, and the junction held 5 bases outside the gene matches. Germline V lookup: CDR1 SGHTS, CDR2 YDEGEE. CDR3 length equals 14 residues. All of the isolated RNA was reverse transcribed, so expressed TCRB transcripts were sequenced. The assay was immunoSEQ multiplex PCR, and TCRdb's table has in-frame clones only and misses some. Among some 360,000 clones, over 8.5% were seen once, and the ten largest hold roughly 0.6%. This clone was observed a few times. What it binds is unknown. Overall study results and limits: TCRB CDR3s from Type 1 diabetes patients were moderately but significantly shorter in all four CD4+ subsets. Compared to healthy donors, patients appeared to have naive, central memory and Treg TCRB repertoires that were more alike. Type 1 diabetes patients showed fewer insertions and more deletions at VDJ junctions.

The chain couples TRBV5-8 to TRBJ2-7, with 7 bases matching TRBD1. This TCR was recovered from a man younger than 45 with type 1 diabetes. The sequencing sample was made of central memory CD4+ T cells from blood. CDR3 loop: CASSLTGVGYEQYF. In DNA form, the CDR3 reads TGTGCCAGCAGCTTGACAGGGGTTGGGTACGAGCAGTACTTC.